A single sample gave rise to the 11 T cell receptor beta chains below, sequenced in a study of Ad26.COV2.S vaccination and SARS-CoV-2 variants. The treatment denotes: some 20 received Ad26.COV2.S at low or high dose, single or two shots; five or six received placebo; per-sample allocation not given. The samples date from day 63 after the first vaccine or placebo injection. The protocol was immunoSEQ multiplex PCR, while the TCRdb copy is restricted to in-frame clones and leaves out a portion. The sample shows more than 300,000 clones, just over 85% of them seen only once. This sample comprised peripheral blood, obtained in a trial of Ad26.COV2.S vaccine versus placebo. These TCRs come from a person between 18 and 60 years old who received the Ad26.COV2.S COVID-19 vaccine or a placebo.

The CDR3 here is CASSFQTGITGELFF. The CDR3 DNA is TGTGCCAGCAGCTTCCAAACAGGGATCACCGGGGAGCTGTTTTTT. The chain employs TRBV7-2 and TRBJ2-2; D perhaps matches TRBD1 (6 bases). Germline assignment: CDR1 SGHTA and CDR2 FQGNSA. The CDR3 has 15 amino acids. V was shortened by 3 bases and J by 4 bases, with 12 bases between the two germline ends.

This clone has a single count. The chain combines TRBV4-3 with TRBJ2-1; 10 nucleotides line up with TRBD2. Germline values: CDR1 LGHNA, CDR2 YSLEER. The length of the CDR3 is 16 residues. V was pared by 2 bases and J by 5 bases, with 6 bases of the junction left unmatched. The CDR3 loop reads CASSQLLAGSDNEQFF. CDR3 in DNA: TGCGCCAGCAGCCAACTACTAGCGGGGTCAGACAATGAGCAGTTCTTC.

DNA of the CDR3: TGTGCCAGCAGCTTAGAGGGACAGCCTTCTAACTATGGCTACACCTTC. This sequence encodes CASSLEGQPSNYGYTF. This chain connects TRBV7-2 to TRBJ1-2, with TRBD1 matching 7 bases. After removal of 1 base from V and 0 bases from J, the junction contained 5 bases not matched to a gene. CDR1 SGHTA and CDR2 FQGNSA come from the germline V gene. This CDR3 has 16 residues. Full variable domain (missing parts from reference TRBV7-2 and TRBJ1-2): GAGVSQSPSNKVTEKGKDVELRCDPISGHTALYWYRQSLGQGLEFLIYFQGNSAPDKSGLPSDRFSAERTGGSVSTLTIQRTQQEDSAVYLCASSLEGQPSNYGYTFGSGTRLTVV.

This chain uses TRBV6-1 with TRBJ1-4; D is possibly TRBD1 (6 bases). CDR3 size: 14 residues. The germline V gene encodes CDR1 MNHNS and CDR2 SASEGT. Deletions cut 3 bases from V and 4 bases from J, with 9 bases between. CDR3 nucleotide sequence: TGTGCCAGCAGTGAGACAGGCCTTAATGAAAAACTGTTTTTT. Protein: CASSETGLNEKLFF.

The rearrangement links TRBV10-3 to TRBJ1-2, with D possibly TRBD1 on 6 matching bases. Trimming stripped 2 bases from V and 4 bases from J, with 11 bases between. This CDR3 is built from 14 residues. Germline CDR1 is ENHRY and CDR2 is SYGVKD. CDR3 loop: CAISERAGVYGYTF. The CDR3 DNA reads TGTGCCATCAGTGAGCGTGCAGGGGTCTATGGCTACACCTTC.

The chain has TRBV5-1 and TRBJ1-1; D is unclear. Trimming left V 0 bases short and J 1 base short, with 13 bases between. This CDR3 has 16 amino acids. Germline V gene sequence: CDR1 SGHRS, CDR2 YFSETQ. As DNA, the CDR3 is TGCGCCAGCAGCTTGGGAGGTTACAGAAGGAACACTGAAGCTTTCTTT. Amino acids: CASSLGGYRRNTEAFF.

V and J are TRBV7-9 and TRBJ1-4; the D is unclear. Germline CDR1 SEHNR, CDR2 FQNEAQ (reference sequence). V was pared by 2 bases and J by 8 bases, with 9 bases between. CDR3 length: 13 amino acids. This chain's CDR3 is CASSLREDEKLFF. The CDR3 DNA follows: TGTGCCAGCAGCTTAAGAGAGGACGAAAAACTGTTTTTT.

The rearrangement joins TRBV6-4 to TRBJ1-2; TRBD1 matches 10 bases. Germline lookup yields CDR1 MRHNA and CDR2 SNTAGT. CDR3 length: 13 residues. The junction had 3 bases not matched to a gene; V was cut back by 6 bases and J by 5 bases. CDR3 protein: CASRGDRGYGYTF. CDR3 nucleotides: TGTGCCAGCAGGGGGGACAGGGGATATGGCTACACCTTC.

The chain joins TRBV6-2 or TRBV6-3 to TRBJ2-3, with D unresolved. The ends were cut back, 5 bases at V and 1 base at J, with 10 bases in the middle. The CDR3 is 14 amino acids. Germline assignment: CDR1 MNHEY and CDR2 SVGEGT. Here the CDR3 DNA reads TGTGCCAGCAGTGACGGGTCCCGCACAGATACGCAGTATTTT. It is translated as CASSDGSRTDTQYF.

In this sample, this clone turned up a few times. The chain couples TRBV18 to TRBJ2-7, with TRBD1 identical over 11 bases. This CDR3 contains 15 residues. Per the germline V gene, CDR1 is KGHSH and CDR2 is LQKENI. Germline trimming cut 4 bases from V and 6 bases from J; bases unmatched to any gene: 8. The CDR3 region has the DNA TGTGCCAGCTCACACGGACAGGGGGCGGCCGGCGAGCAGTACTTC. This codes for CASSHGQGAAGEQYF.

This rearrangement joins TRBV27 to TRBJ1-1; TRBD1 agrees at 9 bases. V was pared by 1 base and J by 2 bases, with 11 bases of the junction left unmatched. CDR3 length equals 18 residues. The germline V gene encodes CDR1 MNHEY and CDR2 SMNVEV (reference sequence). The CDR3 sequence is CASSLWDRAEFRNTEAFF. In DNA, the CDR3 is TGTGCCAGCAGTTTATGGGACAGGGCTGAATTTAGAAACACTGAAGCTTTCTTT.